This is a list of T cell receptor beta chains from one sample in a study of T-cell memory formation after mild COVID-19. TCRdb processed the 5' RACE reads anew with MiXCR; each CDR3 protein has one entry. The sample lists almost 350,000 distinct CDR3 sequences, under 25% occurring once. Source material: PBMCs or a T cell subset sorted from them (not recorded which). These receptors all come from a man aged 18 to 30 who had mild COVID-19 (a few samples of this study predate the infection). Cell type and time point are not known. Each CDR3 is given with its conserved first and last residue. Each record gives: J gene, V gene, clone size, D gene, CDR3 protein, CDR3 DNA. The D gene is left open where the match is weak. Part of the rows lack a size; the others show once, few, many or a class for expanded clones.

TRBJ1-1,TRBV3-1,-,-,CASSQRRNTEAFF,TGTGCCAGCAGCCAGAGACGGAACACTGAAGCTTTCTTT
TRBJ2-2,TRBV7-8,-,-,CASSPRTMNTGELFF,TGTGCCAGCAGCCCCAGGACTATGAACACCGGGGAGCTGTTTTTT
TRBJ2-2,TRBV6-4,few,TRBD1,CASRTQGAVGELFF,TGTGCCAGCAGGACACAGGGGGCGGTCGGGGAGCTGTTTTTT
TRBJ1-5,TRBV20-1,few,-,CSARAQGGPQHF,TGCAGTGCTAGAGCCCAGGGAGGGCCCCAGCATTTT
TRBJ2-1,TRBV3-1,few,-,CASSQSSQGEQFF,TGTGCCAGCAGCCAATCCTCTCAGGGTGAGCAGTTCTTC
TRBJ2-6,TRBV20-1,-,-,CSATSGANVLTF,TGCAGTGCGACCAGTGGGGCCAACGTCCTGACTTTC
TRBJ1-1,TRBV7-8,-,-,CASSLATGIGEAFF,TGTGCCAGCAGCTTAGCTACAGGGATTGGTGAAGCTTTCTTT
TRBJ1-5,TRBV19,many,-,CASSSRNQPQHF,TGTGCCAGCAGTTCCCGGAATCAGCCCCAGCATTTT
TRBJ2-3,TRBV5-1,-,-,CASSSGQTRGKSDTQYF,TGCGCCAGCAGCTCAGGCCAGACTAGAGGGAAATCCGATACGCAGTATTTT
TRBJ2-1,TRBV6-4,-,-,CASSSQWGNEQFF,TGTGCCAGCAGTTCACAGTGGGGGAATGAGCAGTTCTTC
TRBJ1-2,TRBV13,-,-,CASSSGGPYGYTF,TGTGCCAGCAGCTCTGGGGGCCCCTATGGCTACACCTTC
TRBJ2-1,TRBV29-1,-,TRBD1,CSVQGAEEQFF,TGCAGCGTCCAGGGGGCGGAGGAGCAGTTCTTC
TRBJ2-3,TRBV5-4,few,-,CASSLGTTKAGDTQYF,TGTGCCAGCAGCCTAGGGACGACAAAGGCCGGAGATACGCAGTATTTT
TRBJ2-3,TRBV10-3,few,-,CAISESASTDTQYF,TGTGCCATCAGTGAGTCAGCCAGCACAGATACGCAGTATTTT
TRBJ2-2,TRBV7-3,-,-,CASSASVVVTGELFF,TGTGCCAGCAGCGCCAGTGTCGTGGTCACCGGGGAGCTGTTTTTT
TRBJ2-7,TRBV19,-,TRBD1,CASTGGNYEQYF,TGTGCCAGCACAGGGGGAAACTACGAGCAGTACTTC
TRBJ2-5,TRBV7-9,-,-,CASTSGQETQYF,TGTGCCAGTACCTCGGGCCAAGAGACCCAGTACTTC
TRBJ2-5,TRBV5-1,few,TRBD1,CASSLAEGAKETQYF,TGCGCCAGCAGCTTGGCCGAGGGGGCAAAAGAGACCCAGTACTTC
TRBJ1-5,TRBV5-1,-,-,CASSWDNRDQPQHF,TGCGCCAGCAGCTGGGACAACCGTGATCAGCCCCAGCATTTT
TRBJ1-2,TRBV5-1,many,TRBD1,CASRRETGDYGYTF,TGCGCCAGCCGAAGAGAAACAGGGGACTATGGCTACACCTTC
TRBJ1-5,TRBV4-1,many,TRBD1,CASSRTQGNQPQHF,TGCGCCAGCAGCCGCACACAGGGGAACCAGCCCCAGCATTTT
TRBJ1-1,TRBV29-1,few,-,CSVGRGATEAFF,TGCAGCGTGGGGAGGGGGGCAACTGAAGCTTTCTTT
TRBJ2-3,TRBV5-1,many,-,CASSLTPPTDTQYF,TGCGCCAGCAGCCTGACCCCCCCCACAGATACGCAGTATTTT
TRBJ2-3,TRBV12-5,few,-,CASAWGGDTQYF,TGTGCTAGTGCCTGGGGTGGAGATACGCAGTATTTT
TRBJ2-4,TRBV7-3,-,-,CASSLRGGSFGSIQYF,TGTGCCAGCAGCTTAAGAGGGGGCAGTTTCGGGAGCATTCAGTACTTC
TRBJ1-5,TRBV6-5,few,-,CASSYRGSRNQPQHF,TGTGCCAGCAGTTACAGGGGATCCCGCAATCAGCCCCAGCATTTT
TRBJ2-4,TRBV7-2,few,-,CASSLGQFKNIQYF,TGTGCCAGCAGCTTAGGACAGTTCAAAAACATTCAGTACTTC
TRBJ2-2,TRBV5-1,few,-,CASSLVGTYGGELFF,TGCGCCAGCAGCTTGGTTGGCACCTACGGCGGGGAGCTGTTTTTT
TRBJ2-7,TRBV6-5,-,TRBD2,CATYSGGTSSYEQYF,TGTGCCACCTATTCGGGGGGGACTAGCTCCTACGAGCAGTACTTC
TRBJ1-2,TRBV7-3,-,-,CASSFDSGYGYTF,TGTGCCAGCAGCTTTGACTCGGGCTATGGCTACACCTTC
TRBJ1-1,TRBV9,many,-,CASSVGSASGTEAFF,TGTGCCAGCAGCGTAGGGTCCGCTTCGGGCACTGAAGCTTTCTTT
TRBJ1-4,TRBV4-1,-,-,CASSQEGVGPEKLFF,TGCGCCAGCAGCCAAGAGGGGGTAGGGCCCGAAAAACTGTTTTTT
TRBJ1-3,TRBV7-9,-,-,CATAPGPPPGNTIYF,TGTGCCACGGCCCCGGGACCACCACCAGGAAACACCATATATTTT
TRBJ1-3,TRBV9,few,-,CASSVGGKDTIYF,TGTGCCAGCAGCGTCGGGGGTAAGGACACCATATATTTT
TRBJ2-1,TRBV5-1,few,-,CASSLEGRRLSSYNEQFF,TGCGCCAGCAGCTTGGAGGGGAGACGGTTGAGCTCCTACAATGAGCAGTTCTTC
TRBJ2-7,TRBV10-2,few,-,CASQSGLAEYEQYF,TGCGCCAGCCAGTCCGGGTTAGCTGAATACGAGCAGTACTTC
TRBJ1-6,TRBV5-4,-,-,CASSSDSSGSLHF,TGTGCCAGCAGCTCGGACAGTTCCGGATCCCTCCACTTT
TRBJ2-7,TRBV6-5,few,-,CASSYSDSNEQYF,TGTGCCAGCAGTTACTCCGACAGTAACGAGCAGTACTTC
TRBJ1-5,TRBV24-1,few,-,CATIRFIAHF,TGTGCCACGATCAGGTTTATTGCGCATTTT
TRBJ2-7,TRBV7-9,few,-,CASSLGAVPAYEQYF,TGTGCCAGCAGCTTAGGGGCGGTGCCAGCCTACGAGCAGTACTTC
TRBJ2-3,TRBV12-3/TRBV12-4,many,-,CASSLGPLHTQYF,TGTGCCAGCAGTTTAGGTCCCTTACATACGCAGTATTTT
TRBJ1-6,TRBV20-1,many,-,CSARVRQAGNSPLHF,TGCAGTGCTAGAGTCCGACAGGCTGGTAATTCACCCCTCCACTTT